Presented here are 13 T cell receptor beta chains from one specimen sequenced in a study of cytomegalovirus exposure and HLA in healthy donors. 13 Jbeta primers and 60 Vbeta primers were used for the PCR. The protocol was immunoSEQ multiplex PCR, while the TCRdb copy is restricted to in-frame clones and leaves out a portion. The sample consists of more than 80,000 clones, around 73% of them appearing once. The specimen was PBMCs. The source is a woman in her 40s in good health and CMV-seropositive.

This clone came up once. This chain joins TRBV6-1 and TRBJ2-3; possible D gene TRBD2, 6 bases. The CDR3 covers 14 residues. Trimming stripped 5 bases from V and 2 bases from J, with 11 bases between. CDR1 is MNHNS, CDR2 SASEGT, per germline. This CDR3 reads CASSLAVFTDTQYF. As DNA, the CDR3 is TGTGCCAGCAGTTTAGCGGTTTTCACAGATACGCAGTATTTT.

The rearrangement joins TRBV27 to TRBJ1-5; D might be TRBD1 (5 bases). The V gene's germline CDR1 is MNHEY and CDR2 SMNVEV (reference sequence). Trimming shortened V by 3 bases and J by 3 bases, and 9 bases separated the two germline ends. The CDR3 spans 14 residues. CDR3 nucleotide sequence: TGTGCCAGCAGTTTTCTGGGGCCCAATCAGCCCCAGCATTTT. This gives the protein CASSFLGPNQPQHF.

This sequence joins TRBV27 and TRBJ1-2; the D gene is possibly TRBD1 (6 bases). V shed 5 bases and J shed 2 bases, with 15 bases lying between them. The CDR3 extends over 15 amino acids. The V gene's germline CDR1 is MNHEY and CDR2 SMNVEV (reference sequence). The CDR3 DNA follows: TGTGCCAGCAGTCCTCTAGCGGGGGCGAACTATGGCTACACCTTC. Its translation is CASSPLAGANYGYTF.

The chain joins TRBV28 to TRBJ1-5, with TRBD1 matching over 10 bases. Germline lookup yields CDR1 MDHEN and CDR2 SYDVKM. This CDR3 contains 14 residues. V trimming: 6 bases; J trimming: 6 bases; junction bases outside the gene matches: 5. The CDR3 DNA is TGTGCCAGCAGGACGACAGGGGGCGGTCAGCCCCAGCATTTT. Its protein product is CASRTTGGGQPQHF. Full variable domain (missing parts from reference TRBV28 and TRBJ1-5): DVKVTQSSRYLVKRTGEKVFLECVQDMDHENMFWYRQDPGLGLRLIYFSYDVKMKEKGDIPEGYSVSREKKERFSLILESASTNQTSMYLCASRTTGGGQPQHFGDGTRLSIL.

This clone was seen only a few times. The gene calls are TRBV5-1 and TRBJ1-3; D unresolved. Germline CDR1 SGHRS, CDR2 YFSETQ. There are 16 residues in the CDR3. V was trimmed by 4 bases and J by 0 bases, leaving 14 bases between them. The CDR3 is CASSLGVAGSGNTIYF. The CDR3 DNA sequence: TGCGCCAGCAGCCTTGGCGTCGCAGGCTCTGGAAACACCATATATTTT.

The V gene is TRBV5-4, the J gene TRBJ2-2; 11 bases match TRBD2. After removal of 9 bases from V and 2 bases from J, the junction contained 3 bases not matched to a gene. The CDR3 is made up of 14 amino acids. Germline CDR1 reads SGHNT; CDR2 reads YYREEE (reference sequence). The CDR3 is CAIGLAGNTGELFF. The CDR3 DNA reads as TGTGCCATAGGACTAGCGGGTAACACCGGGGAGCTGTTTTTT.

The chain links TRBV28 to TRBJ2-1; 8 positions match TRBD2. Trimming cost V 5 bases and J 4 bases; bases outside gene matches: 10. This CDR3 comprises 16 residues. Germline V gene lookup returns CDR1 MDHEN and CDR2 SYDVKM. As DNA, the CDR3 is TGTGCCAGCAGTACAACGACTAGCGTAGGGTACAATGAGCAGTTCTTC. Its protein is CASSTTTSVGYNEQFF.

The CDR3 coding sequence is TGCAGCGTTGGAGGGCGGGTGAACAATGAGCAGTTCTTC. Translation: CSVGGRVNNEQFF. The genes are TRBV29-1 and TRBJ2-1, with D possibly matching TRBD2 (5 bases). V was shortened by 4 bases and J by 5 bases, with 12 bases between the two germline ends. The CDR3 extends over 13 amino acids. Germline CDR1 is SQVTM and CDR2 is ANQGSEA.

This CDR3 is CASSIGTGYGYTF. Here the CDR3 DNA reads TGTGCCAGTAGTATAGGGACAGGGTATGGCTACACCTTC. V is TRBV19 and J is TRBJ1-2, with TRBD1 matching over 8 bases. The CDR3 extends over 13 amino acids. Germline CDR1 and CDR2: LNHDA and SQIVND (reference sequence). V was pared by 1 base and J by 5 bases, with 0 bases of the junction left unmatched.

This chain links TRBV7-9 with TRBJ1-1; TRBD1 might be the D (6 bases). V lost 1 base to trimming and J lost 4 bases, with 10 bases between them. The CDR3 runs to 14 residues. CDR1 and CDR2 from the germline V gene are SEHNR and FQNEAQ (reference sequence). This CDR3 is CASSLVPGVTEAFF. The CDR3 coding sequence is TGTGCCAGCAGCTTAGTTCCAGGGGTCACTGAAGCTTTCTTT.

The chain has TRBV10-1 and TRBJ2-7, with 7 bases fitting TRBD2. Germline V lookup: CDR1 WNHNN, CDR2 SYGVQD (reference sequence). V lost 6 bases, J lost 3 bases, and 8 bases stayed unmatched. The CDR3 loop spans 14 amino acids. The CDR3 spells CASRPREAVYEQYF. CDR3 DNA sequence: TGCGCCAGCAGACCCCGGGAGGCGGTCTACGAGCAGTACTTC.

The chain uses TRBV6-5 and TRBJ2-1, with D possibly being TRBD2 (5 bases). Trimming removed 8 bases at V and 7 bases at J, with 21 bases between. The CDR3 spans 15 residues. The germline gives CDR1 MNHEY, CDR2 SVGAGI. CDR3 in DNA: TGTGCCAGCGCGAATAGCGAGGCCCTGGGGAATGAGCAGTTCTTC. Protein product: CASANSEALGNEQFF.

V gene TRBV28 combines with J gene TRBJ2-7; 7 positions agree with TRBD2. V lost 3 bases, J lost 2 bases, and 4 bases stayed unmatched. This CDR3 has 14 amino acids. Germline CDR1 reads MDHEN; CDR2 reads SYDVKM. The CDR3 sequence: CASSFSGRTYEQYF. For the CDR3, the DNA is TGTGCCAGCAGTTTTAGCGGGCGCACCTACGAGCAGTACTTC.